This TCR beta chain was sequenced in a study of T cells in localized non-small cell lung cancer. Study-level points and caveats: Among the tissues sampled, uninvolved adjacent lung had the highest T cell clonality, above tumor. Appearances in adjacent lung were noted for a median approximately 52 of the top 100 tumor clones.

This clone was seen a single time. Its antigen is not known. Here immunoSEQ multiplex PCR was the method, and the copy in TCRdb shows in-frame clones only, minus some. The sample has 48,000 or so clones, 75% to 90% seen once. Between the trimmed V and J ends, which lost 4 bases and 0 bases, there was a span of 10 bases. CDR3 length equals 14 residues. Germline V gene data show CDR1 as SNHLY and CDR2 as FYNNEI. The source material was peripheral blood, sampled before any cancer treatment. The sequence derives from a male donor older than 55 with stage III squamous cell lung carcinoma. This sequence joins TRBV2 and TRBJ2-7, with D maybe TRBD2 (5 bases). In DNA, the CDR3 is TGTGCCAGCAGTGTAGGCGAGGGCTCCTACGAGCAGTACTTC. Translated: CASSVGEGSYEQYF.